This entry is about one T cell receptor (beta chain). Sequencing was performed with immunoSEQ multiplex PCR; in TCRdb, only in-frame clones are kept and a portion is missing. This sample's table has 150,000 to 200,000 clones. The sample belongs to a study of control samples from healthy donors and cancer patients. CDR3 length: 12 amino acids. V dropped 5 bases and J dropped 6 bases, with 8 bases sitting between them. The clonotype originates from a woman in her twenties or thirties in good health. The chain couples TRBV12-3 or TRBV12-4 to TRBJ1-5; no clear D. Sequenced sample: blood. The CDR3 nucleotides are TGTGCCAGCAGTCCATATGTTCAGCCCCAGCATTTT. It codes for CASSPYVQPQHF.